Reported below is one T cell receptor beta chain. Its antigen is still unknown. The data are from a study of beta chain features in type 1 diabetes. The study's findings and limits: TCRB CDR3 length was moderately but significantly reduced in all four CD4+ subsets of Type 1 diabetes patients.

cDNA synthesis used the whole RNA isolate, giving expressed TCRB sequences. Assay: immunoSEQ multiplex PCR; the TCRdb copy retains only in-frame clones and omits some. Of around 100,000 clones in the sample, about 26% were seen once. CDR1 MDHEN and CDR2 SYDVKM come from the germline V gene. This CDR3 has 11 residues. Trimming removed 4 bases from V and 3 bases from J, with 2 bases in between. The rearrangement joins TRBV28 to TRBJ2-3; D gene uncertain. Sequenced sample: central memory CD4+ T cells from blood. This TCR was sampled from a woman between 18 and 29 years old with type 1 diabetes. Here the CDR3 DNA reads TGTGCCAGCAGTTCTACAGATACGCAGTATTTT. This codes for CASSSTDTQYF. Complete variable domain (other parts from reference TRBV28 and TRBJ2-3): DVKVTQSSRYLVKRTGEKVFLECVQDMDHENMFWYRQDPGLGLRLIYFSYDVKMKEKGDIPEGYSVSREKKERFSLILESASTNQTSMYLCASSSTDTQYFGPGTRLTVL.